This TCR beta chain was retrieved from a study of blood T cell repertoires in COVID-19. Whole-study context: Whether acute or convalescent, the COVID-19 samples came from the United States, Italy and Spain. The cDNA or gDNA used as material had been derived from T cells, B-cell-depleted T cells, or PBMCs.

This table comes from immunoSEQ multiplex PCR, and its TCRdb copy is limited to in-frame clones, with some not included. The sample includes tens of thousands of clones, about four fifths of them seen just once. V was shortened by 2 bases and J by 6 bases, with 9 bases between the two germline ends. Germline assignment: CDR1 MDHEN and CDR2 SYDVKM. The CDR3 sequence is 13 residues long. This TCR was sampled from a woman of 80 years or more with active or convalescent COVID-19. This chain connects TRBV28 to TRBJ2-3; D may be TRBD1 (5 bases). Input material: peripheral blood. The CDR3 nucleotides read TGTGCCAGCAGTTTAGTATCAGGGGATACGCAGTATTTT. Amino acids: CASSLVSGDTQYF.